These T cell receptor beta chains were read from a single sample in a study of control samples from healthy donors and cancer patients. Repertoires were generated with immunoSEQ multiplex PCR, while TCRdb's copy carries only in-frame clones and drops some. The profile covers a few hundred thousand clones, with roughly 90% appearing a single time and just under 6.5% taken by the ten largest. Sequenced: PBMCs. These receptors came from a man in his forties or fifties with head and neck cancer. The CDR3 runs from the conserved cysteine through the conserved F or W. A D gene is named only where the DNA matches it firmly. Rows give clone size only sometimes, using once, few, many, or a class for an expanded clone.

TRBJ2-7 | . | few | TRBV27 | CASSLSFEIYEQYF | TGTGCCAGCAGTTTATCGTTCGAAATTTACGAGCAGTACTTC
TRBJ1-2 | . | . | TRBV6-1 | CASSDTGFYGYTF | TGTGCCAGCAGTGATACAGGGTTTTATGGCTACACCTTC
TRBJ1-3 | TRBD1 | once | TRBV14 | CASSLSKDRLSGNTIYF | TGTGCCAGCAGCCTGTCAAAGGACAGGCTCTCTGGAAACACCATATATTTT
TRBJ1-1 | TRBD1 | . | TRBV30 | CAWSVQGARAFF | TGTGCCTGGAGTGTACAGGGGGCGCGAGCTTTCTTT
TRBJ2-7 | TRBD1 | . | TRBV10-3 | CAISAGQGYEQYF | TGTGCCATCAGTGCCGGACAGGGCTACGAGCAGTACTTC
TRBJ2-3 | TRBD1 | . | TRBV9 | CASSSTGGIDTQYF | TGTGCCAGCAGCTCGACAGGGGGCATAGATACGCAGTATTTT
TRBJ2-3 | TRBD2 | . | TRBV2 | CASSVILAGTDTQYF | TGTGCCAGCAGTGTTATCCTAGCGGGGACAGATACGCAGTATTTT
TRBJ1-1 | . | . | TRBV6-5 | CASRYRTVTEAFF | TGTGCCAGCAGGTACCGGACAGTCACTGAAGCTTTCTTT
TRBJ1-1 | . | . | TRBV5-6 | CASTLGLMNTEAFF | TGTGCCAGCACCTTGGGGTTGATGAACACTGAAGCTTTCTTT
TRBJ1-3 | . | . | TRBV4-1 | CASSQTTGQRRNTIYF | TGCGCCAGCAGCCAAACTACAGGGCAGAGAAGAAACACCATATATTTT
TRBJ1-1 | . | once | TRBV6-5 | CASRDPSRAEAFF | TGTGCCAGCAGGGACCCTTCACGGGCTGAAGCTTTCTTT
TRBJ2-2 | TRBD2 | . | TRBV30 | CAWSLLIGEGTGELFF | TGTGCCTGGAGTCTCCTAATAGGGGAGGGCACCGGGGAGCTGTTTTTT
TRBJ2-1 | TRBD2 | . | TRBV7-9 | CASSISGVSYNEQFF | TGTGCCAGCAGCATTAGCGGGGTGTCCTACAATGAGCAGTTCTTC
TRBJ2-2 | . | few | TRBV5-1 | CASTGGTAINTGELFF | TGCGCCAGCACCGGCGGGACAGCTATTAACACCGGGGAGCTGTTTTTT
TRBJ2-7 | . | . | TRBV20-1 | CSARVGYEQYF | TGCAGTGCTAGAGTCGGCTACGAGCAGTACTTC
TRBJ2-2 | . | once | TRBV7-8 | CASSLGDGRPNTGELFF | TGTGCCAGCAGCTTAGGGGACGGAAGACCAAACACCGGGGAGCTGTTTTTT
TRBJ1-2 | TRBD1 | . | TRBV25-1 | CASSGPPGQGAGYTF | TGTGCCAGCAGTGGACCCCCGGGACAGGGGGCAGGCTACACCTTC
TRBJ2-5 | TRBD2 | . | TRBV28 | CASSFAGGRETQYF | TGTGCCAGCAGTTTCGCGGGGGGGCGGGAGACCCAGTACTTC
TRBJ2-2 | TRBD2 | . | TRBV27 | CASSPGTSGSYWELFF | TGTGCCAGCAGCCCCGGGACTAGCGGGAGTTACTGGGAGCTGTTTTTT
TRBJ2-7 | . | . | TRBV5-4 | CASSYGYEQYF | TGTGCCAGCAGCTACGGCTACGAGCAGTACTTC
TRBJ2-7 | . | . | TRBV29-1 | CSVIPLGVTYEQYF | TGCAGCGTTATACCCCTCGGGGTCACCTACGAGCAGTACTTC
TRBJ2-3 | . | few | TRBV28 | CASRAPQGPDTQYF | TGTGCCAGCAGAGCACCCCAGGGCCCAGATACGCAGTATTTT
TRBJ2-7 | TRBD1 | . | TRBV2 | CASRDREAEQYF | TGTGCCAGCCGGGACAGGGAGGCCGAGCAGTACTTC
TRBJ2-7 | TRBD1 | . | TRBV7-9 | CASSLGPTGDYEQYF | TGTGCCAGCAGCTTAGGTCCGACAGGGGACTACGAGCAGTACTTC
TRBJ2-3 | . | once | TRBV7-9 | CATTDTQYF | TGTGCCACCACAGATACGCAGTATTTT
TRBJ1-5 | . | . | TRBV29-1 | CSVATGLDQPQHF | TGCAGCGTTGCCACAGGGTTGGATCAGCCCCAGCATTTT
TRBJ2-1 | . | once | TRBV30 | CAWSDGLTEQFF | TGTGCCTGGAGCGACGGACTCACCGAGCAGTTCTTC
TRBJ2-5 | . | . | TRBV10-1 | CASSESGDVETQYF | TGCGCCAGCAGTGAGTCAGGGGACGTAGAGACCCAGTACTTC
TRBJ2-7 | TRBD2 | . | TRBV11-2 | CASSLISGSERYEQYF | TGTGCCAGCAGCTTGATTAGCGGGAGTGAGCGGTACGAGCAGTACTTC
TRBJ1-1 | . | once | TRBV6-5 | CASSYALGRRTFF | TGTGCCAGCAGTTACGCGTTAGGACGCCGAACGTTCTTT
TRBJ2-1 | . | . | TRBV30 | CAWSDYNEQFF | TGTGCCTGGTCGGACTACAATGAGCAGTTCTTC
TRBJ2-3 | . | few | TRBV19 | CASSIPLTDTQYF | TGTGCCAGTAGTATTCCACTCACAGATACGCAGTATTTT
TRBJ2-7 | TRBD1 | . | TRBV27 | CASSMGQGYEQYF | TGTGCCAGCAGTATGGGACAGGGCTACGAGCAGTACTTC
TRBJ2-1 | . | . | TRBV7-8 | CASSLRLKQFF | TGTGCCAGCAGCCTCCGTCTGAAGCAGTTCTTC
TRBJ1-3 | . | . | TRBV9 | CASSVEGSPNPGNTIYF | TGTGCCAGCAGCGTGGAGGGCAGCCCAAATCCTGGAAACACCATATATTTT
TRBJ1-6 | . | . | TRBV28 | CASSIAGSSYNSPLHF | TGTGCCAGCAGTATTGCCGGGAGCTCCTATAATTCACCCCTCCACTTT
TRBJ1-1 | TRBD1 | . | TRBV6-6 | CASSSQGGVGSTEAFF | TGTGCCAGCAGTTCCCAGGGGGGGGTGGGGAGCACTGAAGCTTTCTTT
TRBJ2-7 | TRBD1 | . | TRBV4-3 | CASSLKTGDPYEQYF | TGCGCCAGCAGCCTCAAAACAGGGGACCCCTACGAGCAGTACTTC
TRBJ1-1 | . | . | TRBV7-3 | CASSLMSGGNTEAFF | TGTGCCAGCAGCTTGATGAGCGGGGGGAACACTGAAGCTTTCTTT
TRBJ2-3 | TRBD1 | . | TRBV29-1 | CSVWPHPTGDTDTQYF | TGCAGCGTCTGGCCCCATCCAACAGGGGACACAGATACGCAGTATTTT
TRBJ2-5 | TRBD1 | . | TRBV2 | CASTPLRGLIRETQYF | TGTGCCAGCACTCCCCTCAGGGGGCTTATAAGAGAGACCCAGTACTTC
TRBJ1-6 | TRBD1 | . | TRBV3-1/TRBV3-2 | CASSQRTGFGSPLHF | TGTGCCAGCAGCCAAAGGACAGGGTTCGGTTCACCCCTCCACTTT
TRBJ2-6 | . | . | TRBV28 | CASSADGANVLTF | TGTGCCAGCAGTGCGGATGGGGCCAACGTCCTGACTTTC
TRBJ1-5 | . | . | TRBV27 | CASSWGPNQPQHF | TGTGCCAGCAGTTGGGGACCTAATCAGCCCCAGCATTTT
TRBJ1-3 | . | . | TRBV7-2 | CASSSQGGDTIYF | TGTGCCAGCAGCTCCCAGGGAGGGGACACCATATATTTT
TRBJ2-7 | TRBD2 | . | TRBV10-3 | CAIGAGEVPYEQYF | TGTGCCATCGGGGCGGGAGAGGTCCCCTACGAGCAGTACTTC
TRBJ2-3 | . | . | TRBV4-1 | CASRPPGTLTDTQYF | TGCGCCAGCAGACCACCCGGGACACTCACAGATACGCAGTATTTT
TRBJ1-3 | . | . | TRBV3-1/TRBV3-2 | CASSRVSRNTIYF | TGTGCCAGCAGCCGAGTGAGCAGAAACACCATATATTTT
TRBJ2-1 | . | . | TRBV3-1/TRBV3-2 | CASSQESGRVAGASYNEQFF | TGTGCCAGCAGCCAAGAATCTGGCAGGGTGGCGGGGGCCTCCTACAATGAGCAGTTCTTC
TRBJ2-1 | TRBD2 | . | TRBV28 | CASSSHSGSLGYNEQFF | TGTGCCAGCAGTTCGCATAGCGGGAGCCTCGGCTACAATGAGCAGTTCTTC
TRBJ1-4 | . | . | TRBV28 | CASSSYGQQANEKLFF | TGTGCCAGCAGTTCCTATGGACAGCAAGCTAATGAAAAACTGTTTTTT
TRBJ1-5 | TRBD1 | . | TRBV28 | CATGDSDSNQPQHF | TGTGCCACTGGGGACAGTGATAGCAATCAGCCCCAGCATTTT
TRBJ1-1 | . | . | TRBV10-1 | CASSEWQGAEAFF | TGCGCCAGCAGTGAGTGGCAGGGTGCTGAAGCTTTCTTT
TRBJ1-1 | . | . | TRBV12-3/TRBV12-4 | CASSVNRVTEAFF | TGTGCCAGCAGTGTTAACAGGGTAACTGAAGCTTTCTTT
TRBJ2-7 | TRBD1 | . | TRBV25-1 | CASRTGQGSYEQYF | TGTGCCAGCAGGACGGGACAGGGCTCCTACGAGCAGTACTTC